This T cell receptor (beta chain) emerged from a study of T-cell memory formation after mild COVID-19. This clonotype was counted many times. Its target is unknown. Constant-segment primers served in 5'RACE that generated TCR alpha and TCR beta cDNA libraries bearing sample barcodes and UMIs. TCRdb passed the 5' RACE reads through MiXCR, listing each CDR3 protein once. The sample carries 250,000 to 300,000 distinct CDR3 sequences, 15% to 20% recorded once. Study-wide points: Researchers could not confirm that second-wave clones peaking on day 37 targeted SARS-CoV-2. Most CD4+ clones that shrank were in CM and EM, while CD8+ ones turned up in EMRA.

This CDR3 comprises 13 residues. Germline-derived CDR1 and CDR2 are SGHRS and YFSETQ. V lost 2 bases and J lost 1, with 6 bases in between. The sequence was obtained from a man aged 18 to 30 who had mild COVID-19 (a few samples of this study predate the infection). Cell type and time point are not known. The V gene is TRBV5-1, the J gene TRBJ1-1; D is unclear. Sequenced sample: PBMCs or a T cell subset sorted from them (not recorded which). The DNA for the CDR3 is TGCGCCAGCAGCTTCAGGAAGAACACTGAAGCTTTCTTT. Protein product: CASSFRKNTEAFF.